This T cell receptor beta chain was obtained from a study of CD8+CD57+ T cells in acquired aplastic anemia. Whole-study context: Sorting CD4+ and CD8+ cells gave DNA averaging approximately 3 ug. Study observations and caveats: Patients and controls had in common 25 to 35 CD8+ CDR3 sequences.

Sequencing was done on patients that had shown CD8+CD57+ cell expansion by flow cytometry. For CDR3 and TCR beta VDJ profiling, genomic DNA was the template used. TCRdb reprocessed the reads via MiXCR and lists one record per CDR3 protein. Of hundreds of thousands of distinct CDR3 sequences detected, around 43% appear once; the ten largest clones hold 7.8%. V was trimmed by 5 bases and J by 1 base, leaving 15 bases between them. The CDR3 has 16 residues. Germline CDR1 reads SEHNR; CDR2 reads FQNEAQ (reference sequence). This clonotype showed up many times. The antigen remains unidentified. Sequencing was done on a sample of sorted CD4+, CD8+, or CD8+CD57+ T cells (not recorded which) from PBMCs. This chain connects TRBV7-9 to TRBJ2-1, with D perhaps given as TRBD1 or TRBD2 (6 bases each). The sequence came from a human donor with aplastic anemia. CDR3 bases: TGTGCCAGCAGCCCCCAAGGGGGGACGTCCTACAATGAGCAGTTCTTC. It translates to CASSPQGGTSYNEQFF.